Below, 10 T cell receptor beta chains from the same sample are listed, as sequenced in a study of blood T cell repertoires in COVID-19. Clones were sequenced by immunoSEQ multiplex PCR, and TCRdb holds only the in-frame ones, with some missing. Of 220,000 or so clones listed, around 91% are singletons. What was sequenced was PBMCs or T cells enriched from blood (not recorded which). The receptors shown here come from a young woman in a cohort exposed to, infected with or recovered from COVID-19 (not recorded which).

V is TRBV5-6 and J is TRBJ1-5, with D perhaps matching TRBD1 (6 bases). Per the germline V gene, CDR1 is SGHDT and CDR2 is YYEEEE. The V and J ends lost 0 bases and 5 bases respectively, with 12 bases between them. The CDR3 totals 15 residues. CDR3 nucleotide sequence: TGTGCCAGCAGCTTGGAAGGGGGTATGGATCAGCCCCAGCATTTT. Translated: CASSLEGGMDQPQHF.

This clone occurred once. This chain links TRBV7-3 with TRBJ2-7; a possible D gene is TRBD1 (5 bases). Germline V gives CDR1 SGHTA, CDR2 FQGTGA. Trimming stripped 3 bases from V and 4 bases from J, with 13 bases between. This CDR3 contains 14 residues. The CDR3 nucleotides are TGTGCCAGCAGCTTCGACAGATCACCTTACGAGCAGTACTTC. Protein product: CASSFDRSPYEQYF.

The J gene is TRBJ2-1, the V gene TRBV5-1; 9 nucleotides agree with TRBD1. V was clipped by 2 bases and J by 0 bases; unmatched bases: 6. The germline V gene has CDR1 SGHRS and CDR2 YFSETQ. The CDR3 has 17 amino acids. For the CDR3, the DNA is TGCGCCAGCAGCTTACAGGGGGCGGGCATCTCCTACAATGAGCAGTTCTTC. Translated: CASSLQGAGISYNEQFF.

The rearrangement uses TRBV5-4 and TRBJ2-3; 13 bases map to TRBD2. J was trimmed by 3 bases and V by 4 bases; bases with no gene match: 2. From germline, CDR1 is SGHNT and CDR2 YYREEE (reference sequence). The CDR3 contains 15 residues. The CDR3 sequence is CASSGLAGETDTQYF. Here the CDR3 DNA reads TGTGCCAGCAGCGGACTAGCGGGGGAGACAGATACGCAGTATTTT.

The chain couples TRBV28 to TRBJ2-3, with a tentative D call TRBD1 (6 bases). The V and J ends lost 2 bases and 3 bases respectively, with 12 bases between them. The germline V gene encodes CDR1 MDHEN and CDR2 SYDVKM. The CDR3 totals 15 residues. CDR3 sequence (DNA): TGTGCCAGCAGTTTAACAGGGATGGTTACAGATACGCAGTATTTT. As protein: CASSLTGMVTDTQYF.

Notes on this clone: At one boundary the junction diverges from the germline segment, which might be a read error. The chain uses TRBV7-6 and TRBJ2-3; 10 positions agree with TRBD2. This CDR3 is 16 amino acids long. Germline values: CDR1 SGHVS, CDR2 FNYEAQ. CDR3 DNA sequence: TGTGCCAGCAGCGTAGCGGGAGGACCTAGCACAGATACGCAGTATTTT. Translating it yields CASSVAGGPSTDTQYF.

The CDR3 protein is CASSRVSSGQGSYYEQYF. CDR3 in DNA: TGTGCCAGCAGCCGAGTAAGCTCGGGACAGGGGTCCTACTACGAGCAGTACTTC. The chain has TRBV7-8 and TRBJ2-7, with TRBD1 identical over 10 bases. Losses at the gene ends were 5 bases for V and 3 bases for J; bases not matched to a gene: 16. Germline CDR1 SGHVS, CDR2 FQNEAQ. CDR3 length: 18 residues.

The chain links TRBV6-5 to TRBJ1-6, with D possibly being TRBD1 (5 bases). Germline CDR1 and CDR2: MNHEY and SVGAGI. Trimming removed 0 bases from V and 11 bases from J, with 14 bases in between. The CDR3 loop spans 15 amino acids. CDR3 coding DNA: TGTGCCAGCAGTTACTCGAGTGGGGCTTATGCACCCCTCCACTTT. Amino acid sequence: CASSYSSGAYAPLHF.

V is TRBV6-1 and J is TRBJ2-1; D is perhaps TRBD2 (6 bases). V was trimmed by 1 base and J by 4 bases, leaving 8 bases between them. This CDR3 contains 14 residues. CDR1 and CDR2 from the germline V gene are MNHNS and SASEGT. The CDR3 loop is CASSEGTTYNEQFF. The CDR3 DNA is TGTGCCAGCAGTGAAGGGACTACGTACAATGAGCAGTTCTTC.

This CDR3 reads CASSGQGSSNQPQHF. The CDR3 nucleotides read TGTGCCAGCAGTGGACAGGGGTCGAGCAATCAGCCCCAGCATTTT. This chain connects TRBV2 to TRBJ1-5; 8 positions agree with TRBD1. CDR1 is SNHLY, CDR2 FYNNEI, per germline. The CDR3 is 15 residues long. V was clipped by 4 bases and J by 1 base; unmatched bases: 3.